These T cell receptor beta chains were read from a single sample in a study of blood T cell repertoires in COVID-19. Profiled with immunoSEQ multiplex PCR; TCRdb holds only in-frame clones, not every one. The repertoire consists of 100,000 to 150,000 clones, with 86% occurring once and the leading ten covering approximately 4.3%. What was sequenced was peripheral blood. The receptors were gathered from a man between 35 and 55 years old with acute or convalescent COVID-19. The CDR3 runs from the conserved cysteine through the conserved F or W. Fields, in order: J gene, CDR3 length, V gene, clone size, D gene, CDR3 DNA, CDR3 protein. A D gene is named only where the DNA matches it firmly. For some rows the clone size is stated as once, few or many, or as a class when expanded; others skip it.

>TRBJ2-7|16|TRBV30|-|TRBD1
TGTGCCTTTAGTCTCATCGGACAGGGAGTTACGCGCGAGCAGTACTTC
CAFSLIGQGVTREQYF
>TRBJ2-1|15|TRBV27|-|-
TGTGCCAGCAGTTTTGGTAGCCCCTCCTACAATGAGCAGTTCTTC
CASSFGSPSYNEQFF
>TRBJ1-3|18|TRBV19|-|-
TGTGCCAGTACCAGGGAGGGACGCTCCGGTTTCTCTGGAAACACCATATATTTT
CASTREGRSGFSGNTIYF
>TRBJ1-1|16|TRBV30|-|TRBD1
TGTGCCTGGAGTGGATCACAGGGGTTGGGGAACACTGAAGCTTTCTTT
CAWSGSQGLGNTEAFF
>TRBJ2-4|20|TRBV30|once|TRBD1
TGTGCCTGGAGGCTAGACGGGGCCCTTACAGGGGATGGAACCAAAAACATTCAGTACTTC
CAWRLDGALTGDGTKNIQYF
>TRBJ2-1|14|TRBV5-1|-|-
TGCGCCAGCAGCTTGGCAAGGGGGATCGATGAGCAGTTCTTC
CASSLARGIDEQFF
>TRBJ2-5|15|TRBV7-2|few|-
TGTGCCAGCAGCTTATGGGGCAGGGGTCAAGAGACCCAGTACTTC
CASSLWGRGQETQYF
>TRBJ1-2|15|TRBV10-3|-|TRBD1
TGTGCCATCAGTAACGGGGGGACAGGGGTCTATGGCTACACCTTC
CAISNGGTGVYGYTF
>TRBJ2-1|14|TRBV27|-|TRBD2
TGTGCCAGCAGTCTGAGACTAGCGGAGGATGAGCAGTTCTTC
CASSLRLAEDEQFF
>TRBJ1-1|16|TRBV5-1|once|TRBD1
TGCGCCAGCAGCTCCGGAGTGAACAGGGGGAACACTGAAGCTTTCTTT
CASSSGVNRGNTEAFF
>TRBJ1-1|14|TRBV30|-|-
TGTGCCTGGAGTCCGATCAGGGCGACCGCTGAAGCTTTCTTT
CAWSPIRATAEAFF
>TRBJ2-7|12|TRBV3-1/TRBV3-2|-|-
TGTGCCAGCAGCCACGGGAGTACCGAGCAGTACTTC
CASSHGSTEQYF
>TRBJ2-3|15|TRBV3-1/TRBV3-2|-|-
TGTGCCAGCAGCCAAGGGACAACGAGCACAGATACGCAGTATTTT
CASSQGTTSTDTQYF
>TRBJ1-1|12|TRBV29-1|-|TRBD1
TGCAGCGCATCTACAGGGGCGAGGGTAGCTTTCTTT
CSASTGARVAFF
>TRBJ1-1|18|TRBV18|-|TRBD1
TGTGCCAGCTCACCCCTCCAGGGGACAGGAGAGGATTTCACTGAAGCTTTCTTT
CASSPLQGTGEDFTEAFF
>TRBJ1-3|14|TRBV30|-|TRBD1
TGTGCCACAAAACCAGGGGGTCCTGGAAACACCATATATTTT
CATKPGGPGNTIYF
>TRBJ2-2|14|TRBV19|-|TRBD2
TGTGCCAGTACCCGGGGGGGTAGCACCGGGGAGCTGTTTTTT
CASTRGGSTGELFF
>TRBJ2-4|15|TRBV5-1|-|TRBD1
TGCGCCAGCAGCTTGGATGTAGGGACAGCAAACATTCAGTACTTC
CASSLDVGTANIQYF
>TRBJ1-1|13|TRBV11-2|-|-
TGTGCCAGCAGTTGGGGGGAGGGAACTGAAGCTTTCTTT
CASSWGEGTEAFF
>TRBJ1-6|15|TRBV6-5|-|-
TGTGCCAGCAGTTACCTCTCGGGGGGCGATTCACCCCTCCACTTT
CASSYLSGGDSPLHF
>TRBJ1-5|14|TRBV19|-|-
TGTGCCAGTAGTCCATATAAGGGGAATCAGCCCCAGCATTTT
CASSPYKGNQPQHF
>TRBJ2-5|14|TRBV19|-|-
TGTGCCAGTAGTAGGAGGACCTCCGAAGAGACCCAGTACTTC
CASSRRTSEETQYF
>TRBJ2-1|15|TRBV5-4|-|TRBD2
TGTGCCAGCAGCTCTAAAAAAGCGGGAGGCGATGAGCAGTTCTTC
CASSSKKAGGDEQFF
>TRBJ2-5|15|TRBV27|-|-
TGTGCCAGCAGTTTTATCGCGGGGCCTCGTGAGACCCAGTACTTC
CASSFIAGPRETQYF
>TRBJ2-5|16|TRBV4-1|-|-
TGCGCCAGCAGCCAGCCCCACAGGGAGCGTGTCAGAGACCAGTACTTC
CASSQPHRERVRDQYF
>TRBJ1-1|14|TRBV7-2|-|-
TGTGCCAGCAGCTTAGCGAGGGTTTCAGCTGAAGCTTTCTTT
CASSLARVSAEAFF
>TRBJ1-4|15|TRBV7-3|-|-
TGTGCCAGCAGCTTAGGGCCAGGGGCAGATGAAAAACTGTTTTTT
CASSLGPGADEKLFF